This TCR beta chain was sequenced for a study of cytomegalovirus exposure and HLA in healthy donors. V gave up 2 bases and J gave up 5 bases, with 16 bases separating them. Germline loops: CDR1 GTSNPN, CDR2 SVGIG (reference sequence). The CDR3 totals 14 residues. Broader study findings: Among the CMV-associated chains, a few were confirmed in vitro as specific for CMV antigens.

Repertoires were generated with immunoSEQ multiplex PCR, while TCRdb's copy carries only in-frame clones and drops some. The table records about 120,000 clones, 89% of them present only once. Worth noting for this clone: The antigen is undetermined.

The TCR comes from a woman under 30 in good health and CMV-seronegative. The sample consisted of PBMCs. This chain links TRBV30 with TRBJ2-7; weak D call: TRBD1 (6 bases). In DNA, the CDR3 is TGTGCCTGGAGTCCGGGTCAGGGGCGTGACGAGCAGTACTTC. Translating gives CAWSPGQGRDEQYF.